This TCR beta chain stems from a study of control samples from healthy donors and cancer patients. Only in-frame clones appear in the TCRdb table, and some are missing; sequencing was by immunoSEQ multiplex PCR. Among 150,000 or so clones, about 89% were seen once, and the ten largest hold 5.5% to 9%. The V end lost 5 bases, the J end lost 3 bases, and 2 bases lay between the germline ends. Germline CDR1 reads MNHEY; CDR2 reads SMNVEV (reference sequence). The CDR3 contains 12 residues. The sequenced sample consisted of blood. This chain links TRBV27 with TRBJ1-6; no firm D call. The receptor comes from a man in his late teens or twenties in good health. CDR3 coding DNA: TGTGCCAGCAGTATCTATAATTCACCCCTCCACTTT. Translation: CASSIYNSPLHF.